This T cell receptor (beta chain) was sequenced in a study of shared clonotypes between healthy human individuals. This clone was found once. What it binds is unknown. Assay: immunoSEQ multiplex PCR; the TCRdb copy retains only in-frame clones and omits some. The data show about 580,000 clones, roughly 98% seen once. Findings and caveats of the study: For sorted subsets, rarefaction showed incomplete sequencing despite large depth. Only blood samples were collected, and tissue repertoires likely differ.

Naive CD8 cells lacked CD45RO and underwent positive selection for CCR7, leaving out terminally differentiated effector memory CD45RA+ cells. Donors included only healthy HIV-negative adults lacking recent acute infections or vaccinations. Only Caucasian adults living in Nashville, Tennessee served as donors. The CDR3 runs to 15 residues. V gave up 4 bases and J gave up 6 bases, with 18 bases separating them. The V gene's germline CDR1 is SEHNR and CDR2 FQNEAQ (reference sequence). This rearrangement joins TRBV7-9 to TRBJ1-2; no clear D. Source material: naive CD8+ T cells sorted from blood. The TCR originated in a man aged 30 to 45 in good health. CDR3 in amino acids: CASSSTLGKLDGYTF. The CDR3 region has the DNA TGTGCCAGCAGCTCGACCCTGGGTAAACTTGATGGCTACACCTTC.